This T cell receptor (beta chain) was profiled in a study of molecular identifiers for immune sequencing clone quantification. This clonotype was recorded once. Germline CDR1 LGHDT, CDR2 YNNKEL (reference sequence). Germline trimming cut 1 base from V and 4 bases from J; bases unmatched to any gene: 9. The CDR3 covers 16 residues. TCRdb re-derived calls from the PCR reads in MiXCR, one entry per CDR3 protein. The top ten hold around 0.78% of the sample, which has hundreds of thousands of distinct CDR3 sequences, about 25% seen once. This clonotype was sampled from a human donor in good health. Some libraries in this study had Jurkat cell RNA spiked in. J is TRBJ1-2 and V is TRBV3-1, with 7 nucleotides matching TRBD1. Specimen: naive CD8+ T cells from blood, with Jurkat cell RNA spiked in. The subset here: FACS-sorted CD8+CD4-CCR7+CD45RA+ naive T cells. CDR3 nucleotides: TGTGCCAGCAGCCAAGTAAACAGGGGTTCCCTCTATGGCTACACCTTC. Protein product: CASSQVNRGSLYGYTF.